This T cell receptor (beta chain) derives from a study of blood T cell repertoires in COVID-19. The length of the CDR3 is 17 residues. This clone was observed once. The repertoire was sequenced with immunoSEQ multiplex PCR; TCRdb's copy has only in-frame clones and lacks some. This sample carries roughly 70,000 clones, over 75% of them seen once, and the ten largest clones take 3.2%. This clonotype was sampled from a man aged 50-59 years with active COVID-19. The rearrangement links TRBV21-1 to TRBJ2-3; the table's D call of TRBD1 was not tested on the DNA. TRBV21-1 is termed a pseudogene. Source material: peripheral blood. CDR3 sequence reads: CASSKRGSGGIPDTQYF. The CDR3, as DNA: TGTGCCAGCAGCAAAAGGGGGTCCGGAGGAATTCCAGATACGCAGTATTTT.